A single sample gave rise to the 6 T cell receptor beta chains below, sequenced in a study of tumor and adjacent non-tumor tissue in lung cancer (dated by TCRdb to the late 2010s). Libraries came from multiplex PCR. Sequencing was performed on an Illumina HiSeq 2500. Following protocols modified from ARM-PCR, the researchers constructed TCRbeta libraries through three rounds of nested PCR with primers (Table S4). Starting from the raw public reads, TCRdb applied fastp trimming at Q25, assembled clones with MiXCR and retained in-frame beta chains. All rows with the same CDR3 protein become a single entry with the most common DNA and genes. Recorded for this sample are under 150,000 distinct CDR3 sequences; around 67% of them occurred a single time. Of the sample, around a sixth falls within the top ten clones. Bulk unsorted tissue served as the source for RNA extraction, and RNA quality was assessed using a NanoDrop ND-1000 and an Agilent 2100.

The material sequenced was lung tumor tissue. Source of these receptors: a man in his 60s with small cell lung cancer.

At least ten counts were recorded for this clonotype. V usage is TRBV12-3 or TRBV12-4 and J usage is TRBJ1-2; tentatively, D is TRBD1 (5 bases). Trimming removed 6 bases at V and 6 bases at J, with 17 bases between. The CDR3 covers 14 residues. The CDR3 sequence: CASRDSRRSNGYTF. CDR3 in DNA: TGTGCCAGCAGAGACAGTCGACGGAGTAATGGCTACACCTTC.

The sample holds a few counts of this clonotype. CDR3 region: CASSRSGNSYEQYF. As DNA, the CDR3 is TGTGCCAGCTCCCGGTCGGGAAACTCCTACGAGCAGTACTTC. The V gene is TRBV18, the J gene TRBJ2-7, with D possibly being TRBD2 (5 bases). The CDR3 loop spans 14 amino acids. From germline, CDR1 is KGHSH and CDR2 LQKENI. V gave up 6 bases and J gave up 0 bases, with 12 bases separating them.

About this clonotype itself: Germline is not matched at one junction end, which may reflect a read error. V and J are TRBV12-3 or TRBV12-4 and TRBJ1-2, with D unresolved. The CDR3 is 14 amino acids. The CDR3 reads CDSRPPGGNYRYTF. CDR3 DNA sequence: TGTGACAGCAGACCCCCCGGTGGGAACTATCGCTACACCTTC.

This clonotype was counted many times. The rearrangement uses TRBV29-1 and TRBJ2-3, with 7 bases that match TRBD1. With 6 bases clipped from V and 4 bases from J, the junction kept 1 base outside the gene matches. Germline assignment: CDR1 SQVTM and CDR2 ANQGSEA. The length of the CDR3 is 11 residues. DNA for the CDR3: TGCAGCGTGGGGACAGCAGATACGCAGTATTTT. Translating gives CSVGTADTQYF.

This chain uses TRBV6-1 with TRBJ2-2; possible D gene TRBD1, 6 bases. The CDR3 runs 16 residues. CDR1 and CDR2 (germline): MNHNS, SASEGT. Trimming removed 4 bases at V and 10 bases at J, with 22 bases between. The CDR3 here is CASSGSGTSNNEELFF. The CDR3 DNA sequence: TGTGCCAGCAGTGGTTCCGGGACATCGAACAACGAGGAGCTGTTTTTT.

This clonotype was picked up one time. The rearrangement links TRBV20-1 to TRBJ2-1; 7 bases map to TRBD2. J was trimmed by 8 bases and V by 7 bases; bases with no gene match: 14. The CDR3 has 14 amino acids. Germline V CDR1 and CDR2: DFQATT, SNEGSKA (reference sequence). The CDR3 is CSVSRAGGSYEQFF. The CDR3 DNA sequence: TGCAGTGTCTCACGGGCTGGCGGGAGTTATGAGCAGTTCTTC.